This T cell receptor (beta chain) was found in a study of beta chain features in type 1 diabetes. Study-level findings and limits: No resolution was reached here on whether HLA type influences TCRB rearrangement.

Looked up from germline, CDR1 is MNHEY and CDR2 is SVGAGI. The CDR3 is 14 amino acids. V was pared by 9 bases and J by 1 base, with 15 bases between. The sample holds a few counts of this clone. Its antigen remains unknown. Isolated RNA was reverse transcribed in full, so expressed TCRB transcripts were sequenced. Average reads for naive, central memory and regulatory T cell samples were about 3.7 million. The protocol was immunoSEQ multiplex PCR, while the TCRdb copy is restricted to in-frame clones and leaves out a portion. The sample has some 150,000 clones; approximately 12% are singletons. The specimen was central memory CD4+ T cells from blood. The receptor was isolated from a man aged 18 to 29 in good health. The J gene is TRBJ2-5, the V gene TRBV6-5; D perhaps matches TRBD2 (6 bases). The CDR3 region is CASAMGLIQETQYF. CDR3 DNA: TGTGCCAGTGCGATGGGACTCATCCAAGAGACCCAGTACTTC.